This T cell receptor beta chain appears in the sequencing data of a study of cytomegalovirus exposure and HLA in healthy donors. Germline values: CDR1 SGDLS, CDR2 YYNGEE. With 1 base removed from V and 0 bases from J, the gap between germline ends came to 26 bases. This CDR3 is 20 amino acids long. With 60 Vbeta and 13 Jbeta primers, the PCR was carried out. Generated by immunoSEQ multiplex PCR, the TCRdb table keeps only in-frame clones and is missing some. The profile covers some 130,000 clones, with 60% to 80% appearing a single time and 0.94% taken by the ten largest. In its sample, this clone was seen a few times.

The sequence came from a woman aged 55-70 years in good health and CMV-seronegative. This sequence joins TRBV9 and TRBJ2-7; weak D call: TRBD2 (6 bases). Sample: PBMCs. The CDR3 DNA follows: TGTGCCAGCAGCGTATGTCTCGTATATGCCGGGACTCCTAGCTCCTACGAGCAGTACTTC. Encoded protein: CASSVCLVYAGTPSSYEQYF.